Each of the 23 T cell receptor beta chains below was sequenced from the same sample in a study of T cell repertoires in cytomegalovirus infection. These receptors are not linked to any known antigen. Via MiXCR, TCRdb re-called the reads, giving one row per CDR3 protein. This table holds fewer than 850,000 distinct CDR3 sequences, almost 30% found once. The sample was cultured CD8+ T cells from PBMCs, taken from culture after CMV antigen stimulation. These receptors were collected from a human donor in good health (CMV status not recorded). Some clones in this sample may be carry-over from other donors' samples.

V is TRBV19 and J is TRBJ2-7; the match to TRBD1 covers 10 bases. Losses at the gene ends were 4 bases for V and 7 bases for J; bases not matched to a gene: 4. CDR3 length: 13 residues. Per germline, CDR1 LNHDA and CDR2 SQIVND (reference sequence). This CDR3 reads CASSTGTGAEQYV. The DNA for the CDR3 is TGTGCCAGTAGTACCGGGACAGGGGCGGAGCAGTACGTC.

This chain links TRBV28 with TRBJ1-4; D is possibly TRBD1 (6 bases). The CDR3 is 17 residues long. CDR1 and CDR2 from the germline V gene are MDHEN and SYDVKM. The germline V and J ends were trimmed by 3 bases and 6 bases, with 20 bases remaining between them. The CDR3 sequence: CASSFVGQGSSYEKLFF. CDR3 in DNA: TGTGCCAGCAGTTTCGTGGGCCAGGGGAGTTCCTATGAAAAACTGTTTTTT.

There are a few counts of this clonotype. The V call is TRBV2, the J call TRBJ2-7; no reliable D call. The V end was cut by 1 base, the J end by 5 bases, with 3 bases between. Germline loops: CDR1 SNHLY, CDR2 FYNNEI. CDR3 length equals 11 residues. DNA for the CDR3: TGTGCCAGCAGTGAAGACGACGAGCAGTACGTC. It yields the protein CASSEDDEQYV.

The V gene is TRBV15, the J gene TRBJ2-5, with D possibly TRBD1 on 5 matching bases. CDR1 and CDR2 (germline): LNHNV, YYDKDF (reference sequence). Trimming took off 0 bases at V and 3 bases at J, with 11 bases between the two ends. The CDR3 extends over 15 amino acids. CDR3 coding DNA: TGTGCCACCAGCAGAGAAATCGACAGAAAAGAGACCCAGTACTTC. This sequence encodes CATSREIDRKETQYF.

V is TRBV28 and J is TRBJ2-1, with 9 bases that match TRBD1. CDR3 length: 15 residues. Germline loops: CDR1 MDHEN, CDR2 SYDVKM. V was pared by 5 bases and J by 2 bases, with 4 bases of the junction left unmatched. CDR3 DNA: TGTGCCAGCAGTCGGGACAGGGAGGCCTACAATGAGCAGTTCTTC. It encodes CASSRDREAYNEQFF.

This clonotype appeared a few times. The V and J genes are TRBV7-8 and TRBJ2-5; D possibly corresponds to TRBD1 (5 bases). V was trimmed by 3 bases and J by 2 bases, leaving 10 bases between them. Germline CDR1 reads SGHVS; CDR2 reads FQNEAQ. The CDR3 runs 14 residues. The CDR3 region has the DNA TGTGCCAGCAGCTTTCAGGGTGAACAAGAGACCCAGTACTTC. This gives the protein CASSFQGEQETQYF.

This clonotype was found many times. The chain has TRBV25-1 and TRBJ1-4, with 8 bases identical to TRBD1. V dropped 6 bases and J dropped 3; count of bases not matched to a gene: 6. The CDR3 consists of 15 residues. CDR1 and CDR2 from the germline V gene are MGHDK and SYGVNS. In DNA form, the CDR3 reads TGTGCCAGCAGGGGGACAGGCCGCGCTAATGAAAAACTGTTTTTT. Translated, it gives CASRGTGRANEKLFF.

The chain carries TRBV7-6 and TRBJ1-1; no definite D call. Germline CDR1 reads SGHVS; CDR2 reads FNYEAQ. Trimming left V 2 bases short and J 1 base short, with 8 bases between. CDR3 size: 14 residues. The CDR3 here is CASSLLSENTEAFF. Here the CDR3 DNA reads TGTGCCAGCAGCTTACTTAGCGAGAACACTGAAGCTTTCTTT.

This chain uses TRBV12-3 or TRBV12-4 with TRBJ2-1, with 7 positions matching TRBD2. This CDR3 contains 11 residues. The junction had 6 bases not matched to a gene; V was cut back by 11 bases and J by 8 bases. The DNA of the CDR3 is TGTGCCGGGGGGGGAGGAGATGAGCAGTTCTTC. Translation: CAGGGGDEQFF.

This clonotype showed up just a few times. The V gene is TRBV29-1, the J gene TRBJ2-7; D remains unclear. Germline CDR1 and CDR2: SQVTM and ANQGSEA. This CDR3 region has 12 residues. The V end was cut by 6 bases, the J end by 2 bases, with 11 bases between. DNA for the CDR3: TGCAGCGTCCTCTCAGGACCCTACGAGCAGTACTTC. This sequence encodes CSVLSGPYEQYF.

The rearrangement uses TRBV12-3 or TRBV12-4 and TRBJ2-7; D might be TRBD1 or TRBD2, each matching 6 bases. The germline V and J ends were trimmed by 6 bases and 6 bases, with 15 bases remaining between them. The CDR3 has 13 residues. CDR3 in amino acids: CASSPDGGSEQYF. The CDR3 DNA reads TGTGCCAGCAGCCCGGACGGGGGCTCCGAGCAGTACTTC.

CDR3 DNA sequence: TGTGCCAGCAGTAGGAACCTGAACACTGAAGCTTTCTTT. It encodes CASSRNLNTEAFF. The rearrangement links TRBV11-1 to TRBJ1-1; D ambiguous. V lost 6 bases and J 0 bases, leaving 8 bases between the germline ends. This CDR3 is 13 amino acids long. Looked up from germline, CDR1 is SGHAT and CDR2 is FQDESV (reference sequence).

This clonotype was seen a few times. This rearrangement joins TRBV29-1 to TRBJ2-1; 8 nucleotides match TRBD1. This CDR3 contains 12 residues. Germline V lookup: CDR1 SQVTM, CDR2 ANQGSEA. V was pared by 5 bases and J by 6 bases, with 3 bases of the junction left unmatched. The CDR3 DNA sequence: TGCAGCGTTTTGACAGGGGCCAATGAGCAGTTCTTC. Translation gives CSVLTGANEQFF.

The chain recombines TRBV13 with TRBJ1-5; weak D call: TRBD1 (6 bases). This CDR3 contains 12 residues. V lost 5 bases to trimming and J lost 11 bases, with 13 bases between them. CDR1 is PRHDT, CDR2 FYEKMQ, per germline (reference sequence). CDR3 sequence: CASSISRDTQHF. CDR3 in DNA: TGTGCCAGCAGCATCAGCCGGGACACCCAGCATTTT. Drawing the rest from reference TRBV13 and TRBJ1-5, the complete variable domain is AAGVIQSPRHLIKEKRETATLKCYPIPRHDTVYWYQQGPGQDPQFLISFYEKMQSDKGSIPDRFSAQQFSDYHSELNMSSLELGDSALYFCASSISRDTQHFGDGTRLSIL.

The CDR3 DNA reads as TGTGCCAGCAGCCAAGAGCAGGGGGGACCCTATGGCTACACCTTC. Translation: CASSQEQGGPYGYTF. The chain couples TRBV4-2 to TRBJ1-2; 7 bases map to TRBD1. V shed 0 bases and J 4 bases; nucleotides not matched to a gene: 5. The CDR3 consists of 15 residues. Germline CDR1 LGHNA, CDR2 YNFKEQ.

This clonotype was observed a handful of times. The gene calls are TRBV7-6 and TRBJ1-4; D is uncertain. Germline V gene sequence: CDR1 SGHVS, CDR2 FNYEAQ. The CDR3 totals 16 residues. V lost 1 base and J lost 0, with 9 bases in between. For the CDR3, the DNA is TGTGCCAGCAGCTTAGACGCCGGTGCAACTAATGAAAAACTGTTTTTT. Amino acid sequence: CASSLDAGATNEKLFF. The whole variable domain, remainder taken from reference TRBV7-6 and TRBJ1-4, is GAGVSQSPRYKVTKRGQDVALRCDPISGHVSLYWYRQALGQGPEFLTYFNYEAQQDKSGLPNDRFSAERPEGSISTLTIQRTEQRDSAMYRCASSLDAGATNEKLFFGSGTQLSVL.

This clonotype was found a few times. The CDR3 protein is CASSYPVVGYTF. CDR3 nucleotide sequence: TGTGCCAGCAGTTACCCCGTGGTTGGGTACACCTTC. The chain joins TRBV6-2 or TRBV6-3 to TRBJ1-2; D gene ambiguous. The germline V gene encodes CDR1 MNHEY and CDR2 SVGEGT. CDR3 length: 12 residues. V dropped 2 bases and J dropped 11 bases, with 12 bases sitting between them.

On this clonotype itself: Sequence at one end of the junction differs from germline and may be a read error. The chain couples TRBV7-6 to TRBJ1-3; D is unclear. CDR1 SGHVS and CDR2 FNYEAQ come from the germline V gene. This CDR3 region has 17 residues. In nucleotides, the CDR3 is TGTGCTAGCAGCCCCCCTGTGGTGGTTAGCTCTGGAAACACCATATATTTT. Encoded protein: CASSPPVVVSSGNTIYF. Complete variable domain (other parts from reference TRBV7-6 and TRBJ1-3): GAGVSQSPRYKVTKRGQDVALRCDPISGHVSLYWYRQALGQGPEFLTYFNYEAQQDKSGLPNDRFSAERPEGSISTLTIQRTEQRDSAMYRCASSPPVVVSSGNTIYFGEGSWLTVV.

This clonotype was seen a handful of times. This chain connects TRBV7-6 to TRBJ1-1; TRBD1 matches 7 bases. The CDR3 spans 15 residues. V was pared by 5 bases and J by 1 base, with 7 bases of the junction left unmatched. The germline gives CDR1 SGHVS, CDR2 FNYEAQ. CDR3 amino acids: CASSPSTGPNTEAFF. CDR3 bases: TGTGCCAGCAGCCCATCGACAGGGCCGAACACTGAAGCTTTCTTT.

The rearrangement uses TRBV11-2 and TRBJ2-7; 8 positions match TRBD1. This CDR3 region has 14 residues. CDR1 SGHAT and CDR2 FQNNGV come from the germline V gene. Trimming removed 4 bases from V and 5 bases from J; junction bases left unmatched: 7. This chain's CDR3 is CASSSPDRGNEQYV. CDR3 coding DNA: TGTGCCAGCAGCTCCCCCGACAGGGGAAACGAGCAGTACGTC.

This clonotype was observed a handful of times. The chain employs TRBV10-2 and TRBJ1-1, with D possibly matching TRBD1 (5 bases). Deletions cut 7 bases from V and 10 bases from J, with 19 bases between. The CDR3 loop spans 13 amino acids. Germline CDR1 is WSHSY and CDR2 is SAAADI. The CDR3 sequence: CASKMGLSKGAFF. CDR3 coding DNA: TGCGCCAGCAAAATGGGACTTTCTAAGGGAGCTTTCTTT.

The J gene is TRBJ2-3, the V gene TRBV7-9, with TRBD2 identical over 7 bases. CDR3 length: 16 residues. Germline CDR1 and CDR2: SEHNR and FQNEAQ (reference sequence). Trimming took 6 bases from V and 2 from J; bases not matched to a gene: 11. The CDR3 region has the DNA TGTGCCAGCAGTCCTAGCGATGGGAGGGACACAGATACGCAGTATTTT. As protein: CASSPSDGRDTDTQYF.

This clonotype was seen more than once but under ten times. The V call is TRBV7-9, the J call TRBJ2-5; 7 nucleotides align to TRBD2. The CDR3 is 13 amino acids. V was clipped by 5 bases and J by 3 bases; unmatched bases: 3. Germline V CDR1 and CDR2: SEHNR, FQNEAQ (reference sequence). The CDR3 protein is CASSTTSEETQYF. DNA of the CDR3: TGTGCCAGCAGCACTACTAGCGAAGAGACCCAGTACTTC.